This note documents a single T cell receptor beta chain sequence. Libraries were prepared by immunoSEQ multiplex PCR; TCRdb keeps only in-frame clonotypes and omits some of them. The data contain some 2,100,000 clones, about 94% of them seen just once; the ten biggest clones take up roughly 0.13%. This record belongs to a study of shared clonotypes between healthy human individuals. Study information: With ages of 18 to 49, the donors were a couple of women and a few men.

All participating donors were Caucasian adults from Nashville, Tennessee. Germline CDR1 reads GTSNPN; CDR2 reads SVGIG (reference sequence). V lost 1 base and J lost 6, with 13 bases in between. CDR3 length: 14 amino acids. The sequencing input was naive CD4+ T cells sorted from blood. Regarding subset: CD45RA+ positively selected. The source of this sequence is a man between 18 and 35 years old in good health. The rearrangement links TRBV30 to TRBJ1-5, with D possibly TRBD1 on 6 matching bases. The CDR3 DNA reads as TGTGCCTGGAGTGGAGGGGGGTTCACTCAGCCCCAGCATTTT. It is translated as CAWSGGGFTQPQHF. The full variable domain, rest sourced from reference TRBV30 and TRBJ1-5, is SQTIHQWPATLVQPVGSPLSLECTVEGTSNPNLYWYRQAAGRGLQLLFYSVGIGQISSEVPQNLSASRPQDRQFILSSKKLLLSDSGFYLCAWSGGGFTQPQHFGDGTRLSIL.